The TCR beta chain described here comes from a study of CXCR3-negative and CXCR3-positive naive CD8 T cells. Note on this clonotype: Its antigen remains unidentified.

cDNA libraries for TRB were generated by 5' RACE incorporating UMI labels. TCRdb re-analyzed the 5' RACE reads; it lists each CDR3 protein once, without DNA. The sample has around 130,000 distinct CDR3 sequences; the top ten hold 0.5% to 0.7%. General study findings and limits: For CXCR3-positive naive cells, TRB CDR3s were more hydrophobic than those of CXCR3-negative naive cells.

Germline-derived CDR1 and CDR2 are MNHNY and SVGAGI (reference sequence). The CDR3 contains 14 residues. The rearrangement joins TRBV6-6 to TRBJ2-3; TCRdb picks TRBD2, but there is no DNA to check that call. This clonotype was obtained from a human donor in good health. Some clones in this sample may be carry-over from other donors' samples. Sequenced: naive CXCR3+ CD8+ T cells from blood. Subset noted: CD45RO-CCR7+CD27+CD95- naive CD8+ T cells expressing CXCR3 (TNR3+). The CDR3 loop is CASSYSSGSDTQYF.